These 18 T cell receptor beta chains share one sample of origin, sequenced in a study of identical twins (dated by TCRdb to the mid-2010s). To prepare the library, 5' RACE was applied. The instrument given in TCRdb is Illumina HiSeq 2000. TCRdb reran the public reads through fastp at Q25 and MiXCR, keeping productive beta chains. CDR3 protein duplicates are merged, each entry listing the most common genes and DNA. The sample has fewer than 500,000 distinct CDR3 sequences on record, 24% of them singletons. The ten most abundant clones make up roughly 2.8% of the sample. The same data also contributed to another study, on T cells expressing NK-cell markers.

The sequencing input was CD4+ T cells sorted from blood. All receptors derive from a woman younger than 35 in good health.

This clonotype came up a few times. V usage is TRBV20-1 and J usage is TRBJ1-1; D not resolved. V gave up 2 bases and J gave up 2 bases, with 15 bases separating them. Germline V gives CDR1 DFQATT, CDR2 SNEGSKA (reference sequence). The CDR3 extends over 15 amino acids. CDR3 protein: CSARPPDGLNTEAFF. The CDR3 bases are TGCAGTGCTAGACCCCCCGACGGACTCAACACTGAAGCTTTCTTT.

This clonotype was counted a few times. This chain uses TRBV7-9 with TRBJ2-7, with TRBD2 matching over 9 bases. Germline loops: CDR1 SEHNR, CDR2 FQNEAQ (reference sequence). The V and J ends lost 8 bases and 2 bases, in that order; junction bases with no gene match: 10. The CDR3 spans 15 residues. CDR3 residues: CASRPSAGGTYEQYF. CDR3 in DNA: TGTGCCAGCCGACCCTCAGCGGGGGGTACCTACGAGCAGTACTTC.

This clonotype was seen a handful of times. The genes are TRBV4-3 and TRBJ2-1, with a tentative D call TRBD1 (5 bases). With 0 bases removed from V and 5 bases from J, the gap between germline ends came to 20 bases. This CDR3 comprises 18 residues. Looked up from germline, CDR1 is LGHNA and CDR2 is YSLEER. CDR3 in amino acids: CASSQDMAMGPTDNEQFF. CDR3 in DNA: TGCGCCAGCAGCCAAGACATGGCTATGGGGCCGACGGACAATGAGCAGTTCTTC.

The rearrangement links TRBV20-1 to TRBJ2-7; 8 positions agree with TRBD1. This CDR3 spans 13 amino acids. Germline V CDR1 and CDR2: DFQATT, SNEGSKA (reference sequence). J gave up 4 bases and V 3 bases, and 5 bases lay outside the gene matches. The CDR3 sequence is CSASSDRVYEQYF. The CDR3 DNA reads TGCAGTGCTAGCTCGGACAGGGTGTACGAGCAGTACTTC.

In this sample, this clonotype turned up many times. V and J are TRBV29-1 and TRBJ1-1; TRBD1 might be the D (5 bases). The germline gives CDR1 SQVTM, CDR2 ANQGSEA. The CDR3 sequence is 15 residues long. V was clipped by 7 bases and J by 0 bases, with 18 bases between them. The DNA of the CDR3 is TGCAGCGCCGCATCGGGGTGGGGGATGAACACTGAAGCTTTCTTT. Its protein product is CSAASGWGMNTEAFF.

This clonotype has a handful of counts. A junction boundary mismatches the germline segment, possibly from a read error. The CDR3 here is CASSSNSLNPEAFF. CDR3 coding DNA: TGCGCCAGCAGCTCAAACTCCCTGAACCCTGAAGCTTTCTTT. This chain links TRBV5-1 with TRBJ1-1; D not resolved. CDR3 size: 14 residues. Per germline, CDR1 SGHRS and CDR2 YFSETQ. The entire variable domain, with the rest obtained from reference TRBV5-1 and TRBJ1-1, is as follows: KAGVTQTPRYLIKTRGQQVTLSCSPISGHRSVSWYQQTPGQGLQFLFEYFSETQRNKGNFPGRFSGRQFSNSRSEMNVSTLELGDSALYLCASSSNSLNPEAFFGQGTRLTVV.

The chain carries TRBV20-1 and TRBJ2-6; D unresolved. Trimming stripped 6 bases from V and 4 bases from J, with 13 bases between. CDR3 length: 14 amino acids. Germline V gene lookup returns CDR1 DFQATT and CDR2 SNEGSKA (reference sequence). CDR3 amino acids: CSASIPMGANVLTF. CDR3 DNA: TGCAGTGCCTCAATCCCCATGGGGGCCAACGTCCTGACTTTC.

This clonotype was counted a single time. The chain carries TRBV12-3 or TRBV12-4 and TRBJ2-1; 11 bases map to TRBD2. The V gene end was trimmed by 6 bases and the J gene end by 4 bases; junction bases not matched to a gene: 11. The length of the CDR3 is 17 residues. The CDR3 here is CASRPRLAGWSYNEQFF. In DNA, the CDR3 is TGTGCCAGCAGGCCCCGACTAGCGGGGTGGAGTTACAATGAGCAGTTCTTC.

This clonotype has just a few counts. The V call is TRBV5-6, the J call TRBJ2-6, with D perhaps matching TRBD1 or TRBD2 (6 bases each). Trimming removed 5 bases at V and 2 bases at J, with 11 bases between. CDR1 and CDR2 from the germline V gene are SGHDT and YYEEEE. There are 15 residues in the CDR3. The chain's CDR3 is CASSRRDTGANVLTF. In DNA, the CDR3 is TGTGCCAGCAGTCGGCGGGACACTGGGGCCAACGTCCTGACTTTC.

In this sample, this clonotype turned up a few times. This rearrangement joins TRBV5-1 to TRBJ1-2, with D hard to call. V was clipped by 1 base and J by 7 bases, with 20 bases between them. CDR1 and CDR2 from the germline V gene are SGHRS and YFSETQ. The CDR3 extends over 16 amino acids. For the CDR3, the DNA is TGCGCCAGCAGCTTGTCGGCACTCCACGAACGAGGTGGCTACACCTTC. Encoded protein: CASSLSALHERGGYTF.

This clonotype came up a few times. The J gene is TRBJ2-1, the V gene TRBV4-1; 12 nucleotides agree with TRBD2. The ends lost 6 bases at V and 9 bases at J; junction bases unmatched: 9. The germline V gene encodes CDR1 MGHRA and CDR2 YSYEKL. This CDR3 is built from 15 residues. The CDR3 sequence: CASRLGLAGRSEQFF. The CDR3 nucleotides read TGCGCCAGCAGACTCGGACTAGCGGGGCGCAGTGAGCAGTTCTTC.

The rearrangement links TRBV3-1 to TRBJ2-1; D unclear. Germline CDR1 is LGHDT and CDR2 is YNNKEL (reference sequence). There are 13 residues in the CDR3. V gave up 1 base and J gave up 6 bases, with 7 bases separating them. The CDR3 nucleotides read TGTGCCAGCAGCCAAGGTAAACCCAATGAGCAGTTCTTC. Amino acids: CASSQGKPNEQFF.

In its sample, this clonotype was seen many times. The genes are TRBV5-1 and TRBJ2-1, with 13 bases matching TRBD2. The junction had 4 bases not matched to a gene; V was cut back by 4 bases and J by 6 bases. CDR3 size: 15 residues. The germline gives CDR1 SGHRS, CDR2 YFSETQ. The CDR3 protein is CASSPGTSGVNEQFF. For the CDR3, the DNA is TGCGCCAGCAGCCCCGGGACTAGCGGGGTCAATGAGCAGTTCTTC.

The V and J genes are TRBV28 and TRBJ2-3, with 10 positions matching TRBD2. Germline V lookup: CDR1 MDHEN, CDR2 SYDVKM. Losses at the gene ends were 7 bases for V and 6 bases for J; bases not matched to a gene: 10. There are 15 residues in the CDR3. The CDR3 sequence is CASTPPSGRGDTQYF. Here the CDR3 DNA reads TGTGCCAGCACCCCACCTAGCGGGAGAGGTGATACGCAGTATTTT.

The table lists this clonotype with a few counts. The CDR3 is CSAQQRVNSYEQYF. In DNA form, the CDR3 reads TGCAGTGCCCAGCAGCGGGTGAACTCCTACGAGCAGTACTTC. V and J are TRBV20-1 and TRBJ2-7; the D gene is possibly TRBD2 (6 bases). The CDR3 extends over 14 amino acids. The germline gives CDR1 DFQATT, CDR2 SNEGSKA (reference sequence). V shed 6 bases and J shed 0 bases, with 15 bases lying between them.

V gene TRBV15 combines with J gene TRBJ2-2; D remains unclear. The V gene lost 0 bases and the J gene lost 7 bases, with 6 bases spanning the gap. This CDR3 spans 13 amino acids. Looked up from germline, CDR1 is LNHNV and CDR2 is YYDKDF (reference sequence). The CDR3 region has the DNA TGTGCCACCAGCAGAGATGTTGTCGGGGAGCTGTTTTTT. Translated: CATSRDVVGELFF. Looking up the rest from reference TRBV15 and TRBJ2-2 gives the full variable domain: DAMVIQNPRYQVTQFGKPVTLSCSQTLNHNVMYWYQQKSSQAPKLLFHYYDKDFNNEADTPDNFQSRRPNTSFCFLDIRSPGLGDTAMYLCATSRDVVGELFFGEGSRLTVL.

The chain carries TRBV20-1 and TRBJ2-5; D gene unclear. CDR1 and CDR2 from the germline V gene are DFQATT and SNEGSKA (reference sequence). This CDR3 has 14 amino acids. V was shortened by 6 bases and J by 1 base, with 15 bases between the two germline ends. The CDR3 bases are TGCAGTGCCCCTCGCTCGGCTTCCCAAGAGACCCAGTACTTC. It specifies CSAPRSASQETQYF.

The chain recombines TRBV20-1 with TRBJ2-7, with TRBD2 identical over 7 bases. J was trimmed by 4 bases and V by 6 bases; bases with no gene match: 9. The CDR3 has 13 residues. Germline assignment: CDR1 DFQATT and CDR2 SNEGSKA (reference sequence). The CDR3 nucleotides read TGCAGTGCCGCGGGGGAAGCGCTGTACGAGCAGTACTTC. Its protein product is CSAAGEALYEQYF.